This passage covers 32 T cell receptor beta chains from one sample sequenced in a study of metastatic and nonmetastatic thyroid tumors. TCRdb reanalyzed the PCR reads with MiXCR. The table has about 32,000 clones, around 33% seen once. Among the patients, none had received any treatment before thyroid surgery. The specimen sequenced was tumor tissue. The receptors were gathered from a female donor with papillary thyroid cancer or a benign thyroid nodule (not recorded which). Some clones in this sample may be carry-over from other donors' samples.

As DNA, the CDR3 is TGTGCCAGCACCCTAGGACTAGCGGGAGTAGAGACCCAGTACTTC. Translation gives CASTLGLAGVETQYF. V usage is TRBV12-3 or TRBV12-4 and J usage is TRBJ2-5; 13 bases align to TRBD2. The CDR3 totals 15 residues. With V trimmed by 7 bases and J by 4 bases, 6 bases remained unmatched.

CDR3 region: CSAREGRGPGEQFF. The CDR3 DNA follows: TGCAGTGCTAGAGAAGGCAGGGGGCCGGGTGAGCAGTTCTTC. The gene calls are TRBV20-1 and TRBJ2-1, with 8 bases that match TRBD1. CDR1 is DFQATT, CDR2 SNEGSKA, per germline (reference sequence). This CDR3 has 14 residues. The J segment lost 9 bases and the V segment lost 0 bases, leaving 7 bases of the junction unmatched.

This clone has just a few counts. The chain couples TRBV6-1 to TRBJ2-3, with TRBD1 matching 10 bases. After removal of 5 bases from V and 2 bases from J, the junction contained 7 bases not matched to a gene. The CDR3 spans 16 residues. CDR1 is MNHNS, CDR2 SASEGT, per germline. The DNA for the CDR3 is TGTGCCAGCAGTCCGACCGGGACAGGGGACACAGATACGCAGTATTTT. This sequence encodes CASSPTGTGDTDTQYF.

This clone was detected a few times. J is TRBJ2-7 and V is TRBV28; D possibly corresponds to TRBD2 (5 bases). The CDR3 has 12 amino acids. V lost 2 bases and J lost 6, with 8 bases in between. Germline V lookup: CDR1 MDHEN, CDR2 SYDVKM. DNA of the CDR3: TGTGCCAGCAGTTTAGCCAGCGGCGAGCAGTACTTC. Translating gives CASSLASGEQYF.

This clone was seen a few times. V gene TRBV6-1 combines with J gene TRBJ1-6, with 8 bases that match TRBD1. V lost 5 bases and J lost 10; bases outside the gene matches: 10. CDR1 is MNHNS, CDR2 SASEGT, per germline. The CDR3 is made up of 15 amino acids. CDR3: CASSFPDRGRSPLHF. CDR3 bases: TGTGCCAGCAGTTTTCCAGACAGGGGAAGGTCACCCCTCCACTTT.

This clone was seen more than once but under ten times. This chain uses TRBV28 with TRBJ2-7; weak D call: TRBD2 (6 bases). Trimming stripped 6 bases from V and 5 bases from J, with 17 bases between. CDR3 size: 14 residues. CDR1 and CDR2 (germline): MDHEN, SYDVKM. The CDR3 sequence is CASRGWAGLNEQYF. Here the CDR3 DNA reads TGTGCCAGCAGGGGATGGGCGGGGCTCAACGAGCAGTACTTC.

The chain combines TRBV27 with TRBJ1-2; tentative D call: TRBD1 (6 bases). Trimming removed 5 bases from V and 0 bases from J, with 13 bases in between. The CDR3 extends over 15 amino acids. Germline CDR1 is MNHEY and CDR2 is SMNVEV (reference sequence). The CDR3 DNA sequence: TGTGCCAGCAGTCCGACGGGGGCGCCTAACTATGGCTACACCTTC. Translated, it gives CASSPTGAPNYGYTF.

This clone was detected only a few times. In DNA, the CDR3 is TGTGCCAGCAGTCCGCGTCGGGGCTATGGCTACACCTTC. It is translated as CASSPRRGYGYTF. The rearrangement joins TRBV27 to TRBJ1-2; D is ambiguous. This CDR3 has 13 residues. From germline, CDR1 is MNHEY and CDR2 SMNVEV (reference sequence). V gave up 5 bases and J gave up 4 bases, with 11 bases separating them.

The gene calls are TRBV7-2 and TRBJ2-7, with 8 bases matching TRBD2. The CDR3 is 15 residues long. Trimming at V came to 0 bases and at J to 0 bases, leaving 1 base not matched to a gene. CDR1 and CDR2 (germline): SGHTA, FQGNSA. The CDR3 DNA follows: TGTGCCAGCAGCTTAGCGGGGACTAGCTCCTACGAGCAGTACTTC. It translates to CASSLAGTSSYEQYF.

The rearrangement uses TRBV20-1 and TRBJ2-1; 7 bases align to TRBD1. The J segment lost 1 base and the V segment lost 4 bases, leaving 7 bases of the junction unmatched. CDR3 length equals 15 residues. Germline V gene lookup returns CDR1 DFQATT and CDR2 SNEGSKA (reference sequence). The CDR3 loop is CSAISNRGSYNEQFF. The CDR3 bases are TGCAGTGCTATTTCGAACAGGGGTTCCTACAATGAGCAGTTCTTC.

This sequence joins TRBV7-9 and TRBJ2-1; D might be TRBD2 (7 bases). Germline lookup yields CDR1 SEHNR and CDR2 FQNEAQ (reference sequence). With 6 bases removed from V and 8 bases from J, the gap between germline ends came to 17 bases. The CDR3 is 14 residues long. As DNA, the CDR3 is TGTGCCAGCAGTGGTGCGGGGGCGTTCTATGAGCAGTTCTTC. Its protein product is CASSGAGAFYEQFF.

This clone was picked up a small number of times. CDR3 bases: TGTGCCAGCAGACCTTGGACCGGGGAGCTGTTTTTT. This codes for CASRPWTGELFF. The V gene is TRBV12-3 or TRBV12-4, the J gene TRBJ2-2, with D unclear. Between the trimmed V and J ends, which lost 6 bases and 5 bases, there was a span of 7 bases. This CDR3 comprises 12 residues.

Remarks on this clone: The same CDR3 can be traced to other DNA sequences in this sample. J is TRBJ2-2 and V is TRBV12-3 or TRBV12-4, with no clear D. CDR3 length: 14 residues. Trimming shortened V by 8 bases and J by 3 bases, and 13 bases separated the two germline ends. The CDR3, as DNA: TGTGCCAGCGCGGATGGTGGCGACACCGGGGAGCTGTTTTTT. It specifies CASADGGDTGELFF.

This clone was seen a few times. This sequence joins TRBV12-3 or TRBV12-4 and TRBJ1-2, with a tentative D call TRBD1 (5 bases). The V and J ends lost 5 bases and 5 bases respectively, with 12 bases between them. The CDR3 loop spans 13 amino acids. For the CDR3, the DNA is TGTGCCAGCAGTAGGGACGGGCCGTATGGCTACACCTTC. Protein product: CASSRDGPYGYTF.

The chain has TRBV11-2 and TRBJ2-3; D uncertain. The germline V and J ends were trimmed by 0 bases and 10 bases, with 8 bases remaining between them. CDR1 SGHAT and CDR2 FQNNGV come from the germline V gene. CDR3 size: 12 residues. CDR3 protein: CASSLDRWPQYF. The DNA of the CDR3 is TGTGCCAGCAGCTTAGACAGGTGGCCGCAGTATTTT.

The V and J genes are TRBV11-2 and TRBJ2-7, with a weak D call TRBD1 (5 bases). Deletions cut 2 bases from V and 0 bases from J, with 20 bases between. Germline V gives CDR1 SGHAT, CDR2 FQNNGV. The CDR3 spans 18 residues. The CDR3 nucleotides read TGTGCCAGCAGCTTATTACGGCTTTGGGCAAGGGGCTCCTACGAGCAGTACTTC. Translation: CASSLLRLWARGSYEQYF.

This clone was seen only a few times. The chain uses TRBV28 and TRBJ1-5; no definite D call. Germline V gives CDR1 MDHEN, CDR2 SYDVKM. This CDR3 has 13 residues. Trimming removed 3 bases at V and 7 bases at J, with 10 bases between. The CDR3 protein is CASSFPGFQPQHF. CDR3 nucleotide sequence: TGTGCCAGCAGTTTCCCTGGCTTCCAGCCCCAGCATTTT.

This clone was counted between two and nine times. The gene calls are TRBV10-3 and TRBJ1-3; D gene uncertain. Germline V lookup: CDR1 ENHRY, CDR2 SYGVKD. The V end lost 8 bases, the J end lost 0 bases, and 14 bases lay between the germline ends. The length of the CDR3 is 15 residues. The CDR3 region is CAILDLRASGNTIYF. CDR3 DNA sequence: TGTGCCATCTTGGACCTAAGGGCCTCTGGAAACACCATATATTTT.

The rearrangement joins TRBV7-2 to TRBJ2-6; no definite D call. This CDR3 contains 17 residues. V lost 0 bases, J lost 0 bases, and 9 bases lay in between. CDR1 SGHTA and CDR2 FQGNSA come from the germline V gene. CDR3 bases: TGTGCCAGCAGCTTAGCCAGACTCCTCTCTGGGGCCAACGTCCTGACTTTC. Its translation is CASSLARLLSGANVLTF.

CDR3 sequence reads: CASSLFGGSSSYEQYF. The CDR3 coding sequence is TGTGCCAGCAGCTTATTCGGCGGGAGTAGCTCCTACGAGCAGTACTTC. This chain connects TRBV7-8 to TRBJ2-7; 7 nucleotides line up with TRBD2. Looked up from germline, CDR1 is SGHVS and CDR2 is FQNEAQ. Trimming at V came to 2 bases and at J to 0 bases, leaving 7 bases not matched to a gene. CDR3 length equals 16 residues. Full variable domain (rest looked up from reference TRBV7-8 and TRBJ2-7): GAGVSQSPRYKVAKRGQDVALRCDPISGHVSLFWYQQALGQGPEFLTYFQNEAQLDKSGLPSDRFFAERPEGSVSTLKIQRTQQEDSAVYLCASSLFGGSSSYEQYFGPGTRLTVT.

V usage is TRBV10-1 and J usage is TRBJ1-1; TRBD1 matches at 8 bases. This CDR3 comprises 15 residues. The V and J ends lost 6 bases and 1 base, in that order; junction bases with no gene match: 7. Germline CDR1 WNHNN, CDR2 SYGVQD (reference sequence). DNA for the CDR3: TGCGCCAGCAGCCGGACAGGGTGGCCGAACACTGAAGCTTTCTTT. This gives the protein CASSRTGWPNTEAFF.

This clone was found a few times. The CDR3 region is CASSMLLPTSAYNEQFF. CDR3 in DNA: TGTGCCAGCAGTATGCTTCTTCCCACTTCAGCCTACAATGAGCAGTTCTTC. The chain uses TRBV12-3 or TRBV12-4 and TRBJ2-1, with unresolved D. V lost 5 bases and J lost 2, with 19 bases in between. CDR3 length: 17 residues.

The chain employs TRBV6-1 and TRBJ2-1; tentative D call: TRBD2 (6 bases). The CDR3 runs 18 residues. Trimming stripped 6 bases from V and 8 bases from J, with 29 bases between. Looked up from germline, CDR1 is MNHNS and CDR2 is SASEGT. CDR3 sequence reads: CASRPRRAKSVLGDEQFF. The CDR3 bases are TGTGCCAGCAGACCACGGAGGGCTAAATCGGTGCTAGGGGATGAGCAGTTCTTC.

In its sample, this clone was seen a few times. The V gene is TRBV27, the J gene TRBJ1-6, with 10 positions matching TRBD1. J was trimmed by 1 base and V by 6 bases; bases with no gene match: 3. The length of the CDR3 is 16 residues. Germline CDR1 and CDR2: MNHEY and SMNVEV (reference sequence). In nucleotides, the CDR3 is TGTGCCAGCAGGGGGGACAGGGGATCCTATAATTCACCCCTCCACTTT. This sequence encodes CASRGDRGSYNSPLHF.

CDR3 region: CASSYSAGDTDTQYF. As DNA, the CDR3 is TGTGCCAGCAGTTACTCGGCGGGGGACACAGATACGCAGTATTTT. The chain employs TRBV6-2 or TRBV6-3 and TRBJ2-3, with 7 nucleotides matching TRBD2. V shed 0 bases and J 2 bases; nucleotides not matched to a gene: 2. Germline V gene sequence: CDR1 MNHEY, CDR2 SVGEGT. The CDR3 totals 15 residues.

This clone was seen more than once but under ten times. The rearrangement joins TRBV5-6 to TRBJ1-2; TRBD1 matches 9 bases. This CDR3 region has 14 residues. Germline CDR1 SGHDT, CDR2 YYEEEE. With 4 bases clipped from V and 6 bases from J, the junction kept 7 bases outside the gene matches. The chain's CDR3 is CASSRTGVGDGYTF. CDR3 sequence (DNA): TGTGCCAGCAGCCGGACAGGGGTTGGGGATGGCTACACCTTC.

This clone was seen a handful of times. The genes are TRBV6-1 and TRBJ2-4, with 11 bases matching TRBD2. Germline trimming cut 2 bases from V and 6 bases from J; bases unmatched to any gene: 6. This CDR3 is 16 amino acids long. Germline CDR1 MNHNS, CDR2 SASEGT. The CDR3 DNA follows: TGTGCCAGCAGTGAACAGACTAGCGGGATTAGAAACATTCAGTACTTC. It is translated as CASSEQTSGIRNIQYF.

This clone occurred a few times. The V and J genes are TRBV27 and TRBJ2-1, with 8 bases lining up with TRBD2. Germline V gene sequence: CDR1 MNHEY, CDR2 SMNVEV (reference sequence). V lost 8 bases to trimming and J lost 1 base; unmatched junction nucleotides: 4. The CDR3 contains 14 residues. For the CDR3, the DNA is TGTGCCAGCCCTTCGGGAGGGTCCTACAATGAGCAGTTCTTC. The encoded protein is CASPSGGSYNEQFF.

The V call is TRBV6-1, the J call TRBJ1-2, with D perhaps TRBD1 (5 bases). This CDR3 is 16 amino acids long. Germline lookup yields CDR1 MNHNS and CDR2 SASEGT. The V and J ends lost 3 bases and 2 bases respectively, with 16 bases between them. The CDR3 region is CASSDNPGRTNYGYTF. The CDR3 DNA reads TGTGCCAGCAGTGACAATCCGGGACGGACGAACTATGGCTACACCTTC.

This clone showed up just a few times. This sequence joins TRBV5-6 and TRBJ2-3, with D possibly matching TRBD2 (6 bases). The CDR3 totals 15 residues. V lost 0 bases and J 5 bases, leaving 13 bases between the germline ends. From germline, CDR1 is SGHDT and CDR2 YYEEEE. The CDR3 reads CASSLEGGEVDTQYF. CDR3 sequence (DNA): TGTGCCAGCAGCTTGGAGGGCGGGGAGGTAGATACGCAGTATTTT. Using reference TRBV5-6 and TRBJ2-3 for the parts outside the CDR3, the full variable domain is DAGVTQSPTHLIKTRGQQVTLRCSPKSGHDTVSWYQQALGQGPQFIFQYYEEEERQRGNFPDRFSGHQFPNYSSELNVNALLLGDSALYLCASSLEGGEVDTQYFGPGTRLTVL.

The rearrangement links TRBV20-1 to TRBJ2-7, with 7 nucleotides matching TRBD2. CDR3 length equals 16 residues. The V gene's germline CDR1 is DFQATT and CDR2 SNEGSKA (reference sequence). V gave up 0 bases and J gave up 0 bases; unmatched junction bases: 8. This chain's CDR3 is CSARDLIRGSSYEQYF. For the CDR3, the DNA is TGCAGTGCTAGAGATCTCATCCGCGGGAGCTCCTACGAGCAGTACTTC.

The rearrangement links TRBV12-3 or TRBV12-4 to TRBJ1-1; D not resolved. The ends were cut back, 3 bases at V and 5 bases at J, with 7 bases in the middle. CDR3 length: 12 residues. In DNA, the CDR3 is TGTGCCAGCAGTTTTGTAGGAACTGAAGCTTTCTTT. Encoded protein: CASSFVGTEAFF.